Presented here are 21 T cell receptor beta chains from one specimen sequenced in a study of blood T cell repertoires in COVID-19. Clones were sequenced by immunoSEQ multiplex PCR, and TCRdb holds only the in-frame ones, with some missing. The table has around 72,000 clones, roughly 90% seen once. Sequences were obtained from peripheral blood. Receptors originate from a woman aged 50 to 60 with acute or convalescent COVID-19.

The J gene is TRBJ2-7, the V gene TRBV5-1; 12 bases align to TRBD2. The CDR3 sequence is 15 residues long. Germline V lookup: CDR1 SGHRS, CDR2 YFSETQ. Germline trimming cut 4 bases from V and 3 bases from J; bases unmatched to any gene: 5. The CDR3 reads CASSPSGRAGYEQYF. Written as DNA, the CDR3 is TGCGCCAGCAGCCCTAGCGGGAGGGCCGGCTACGAGCAGTACTTC.

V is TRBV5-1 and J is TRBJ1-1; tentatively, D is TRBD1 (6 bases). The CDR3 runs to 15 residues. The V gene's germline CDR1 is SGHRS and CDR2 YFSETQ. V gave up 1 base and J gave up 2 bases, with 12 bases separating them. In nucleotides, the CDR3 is TGCGCCAGCAGCTTGACAGGGAGTGGAAACACTGAAGCTTTCTTT. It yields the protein CASSLTGSGNTEAFF.

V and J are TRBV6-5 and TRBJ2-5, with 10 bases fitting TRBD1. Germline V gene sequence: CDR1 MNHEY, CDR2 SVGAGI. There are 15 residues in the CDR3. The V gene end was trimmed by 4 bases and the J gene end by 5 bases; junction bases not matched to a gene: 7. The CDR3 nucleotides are TGTGCCAGCAGTTCCCCGGGACAGGGGATCGAGACCCAGTACTTC. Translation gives CASSSPGQGIETQYF.

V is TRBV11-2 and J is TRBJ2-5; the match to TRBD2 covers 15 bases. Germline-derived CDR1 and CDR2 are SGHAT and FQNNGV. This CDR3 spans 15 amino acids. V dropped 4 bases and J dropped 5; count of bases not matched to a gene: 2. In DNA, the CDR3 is TGTGCCAGCAGCTCCGGACTAGCGGGGGGGGAGACCCAGTACTTC. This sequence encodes CASSSGLAGGETQYF.

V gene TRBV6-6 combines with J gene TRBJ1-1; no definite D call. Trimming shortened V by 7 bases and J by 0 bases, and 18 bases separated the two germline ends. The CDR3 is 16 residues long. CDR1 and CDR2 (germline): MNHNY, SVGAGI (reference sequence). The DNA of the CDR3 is TGTGCCAGCAACCCTACACCGGGGTACATGAACACTGAAGCTTTCTTT. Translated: CASNPTPGYMNTEAFF.

In nucleotides, the CDR3 is TGTGCCAGCAGCTTAGATGGCGGGGGCCGTTGGGACGAGCAGTACTTC. This codes for CASSLDGGGRWDEQYF. This chain connects TRBV11-2 to TRBJ2-7; maybe TRBD2 (7 bases). Germline V gene lookup returns CDR1 SGHAT and CDR2 FQNNGV. CDR3 length: 16 amino acids. V was cut by 0 bases and J by 5 bases, with 17 bases left in between.

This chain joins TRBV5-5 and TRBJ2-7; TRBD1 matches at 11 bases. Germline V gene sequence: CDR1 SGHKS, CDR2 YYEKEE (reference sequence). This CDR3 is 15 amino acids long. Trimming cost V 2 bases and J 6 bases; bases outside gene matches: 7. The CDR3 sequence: CASSFGQGALREQYF. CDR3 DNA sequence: TGTGCCAGCAGCTTCGGACAGGGGGCACTCCGCGAGCAGTACTTC.

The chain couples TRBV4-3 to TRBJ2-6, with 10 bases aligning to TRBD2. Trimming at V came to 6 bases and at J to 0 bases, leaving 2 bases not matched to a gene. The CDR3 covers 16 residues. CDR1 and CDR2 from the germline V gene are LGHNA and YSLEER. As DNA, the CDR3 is TGCGCCAGCAGTCTAGCGGGAGTCTCTGGGGCCAACGTCCTGACTTTC. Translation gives CASSLAGVSGANVLTF.

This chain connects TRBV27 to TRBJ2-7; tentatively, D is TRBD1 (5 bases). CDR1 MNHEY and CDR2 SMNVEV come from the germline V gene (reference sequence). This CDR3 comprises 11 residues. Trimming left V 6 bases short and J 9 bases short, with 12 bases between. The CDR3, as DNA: TGTGCCAGCAGCATAGAAGGGGTGCAGTACTTC. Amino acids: CASSIEGVQYF.

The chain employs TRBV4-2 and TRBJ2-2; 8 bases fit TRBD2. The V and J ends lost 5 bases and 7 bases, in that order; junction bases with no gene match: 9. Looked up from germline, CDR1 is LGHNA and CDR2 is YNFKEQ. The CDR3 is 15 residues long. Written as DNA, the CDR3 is TGTGCCAGCAGCTATGAAGCGGGGGATGACGGGGAGCTGTTTTTT. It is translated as CASSYEAGDDGELFF.

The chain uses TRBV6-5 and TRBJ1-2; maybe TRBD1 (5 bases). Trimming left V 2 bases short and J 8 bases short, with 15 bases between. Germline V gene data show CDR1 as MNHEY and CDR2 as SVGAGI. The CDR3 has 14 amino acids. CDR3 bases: TGTGCCAGCAGTTACACAGAAGGGGTCTCAGGCTACACCTTC. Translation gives CASSYTEGVSGYTF.

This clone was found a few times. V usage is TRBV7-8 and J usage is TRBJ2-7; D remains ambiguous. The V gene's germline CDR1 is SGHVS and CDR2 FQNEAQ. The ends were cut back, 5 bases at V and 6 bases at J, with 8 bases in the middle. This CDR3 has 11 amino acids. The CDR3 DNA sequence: TGTGCCAGCAGCCCCGCGGCCGAGCAGTACTTC. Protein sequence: CASSPAAEQYF.

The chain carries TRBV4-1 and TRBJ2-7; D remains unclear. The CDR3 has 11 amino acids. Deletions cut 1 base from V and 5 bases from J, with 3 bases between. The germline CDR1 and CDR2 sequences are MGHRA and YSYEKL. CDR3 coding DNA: TGCGCCAGCAGCCAAGGGCACGAGCAGTACTTC. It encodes CASSQGHEQYF.

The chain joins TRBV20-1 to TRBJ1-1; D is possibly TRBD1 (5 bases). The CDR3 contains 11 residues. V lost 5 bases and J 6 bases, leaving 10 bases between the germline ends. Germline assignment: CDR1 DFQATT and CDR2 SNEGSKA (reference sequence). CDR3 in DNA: TGCAGTGCTGCGGAGGGGCCTGAAGCTTTCTTT. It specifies CSAAEGPEAFF.

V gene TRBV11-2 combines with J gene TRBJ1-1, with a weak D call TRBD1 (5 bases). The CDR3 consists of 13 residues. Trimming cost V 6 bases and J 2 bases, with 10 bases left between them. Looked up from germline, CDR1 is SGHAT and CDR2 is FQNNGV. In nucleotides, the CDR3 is TGTGCCAGCAGTAGTACAGGAAACACTGAAGCTTTCTTT. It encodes CASSSTGNTEAFF.

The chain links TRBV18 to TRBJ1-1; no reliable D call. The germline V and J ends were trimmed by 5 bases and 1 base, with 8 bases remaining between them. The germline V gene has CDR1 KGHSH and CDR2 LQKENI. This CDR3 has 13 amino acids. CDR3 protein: CASSDTQNTEAFF. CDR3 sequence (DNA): TGTGCCAGCTCAGACACACAGAACACTGAAGCTTTCTTT.

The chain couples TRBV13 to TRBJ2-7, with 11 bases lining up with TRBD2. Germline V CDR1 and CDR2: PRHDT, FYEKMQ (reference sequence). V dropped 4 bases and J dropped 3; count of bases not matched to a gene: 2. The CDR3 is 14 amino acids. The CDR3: CASSSGTSGYEQYF. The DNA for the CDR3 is TGTGCCAGCAGCTCCGGGACTAGCGGCTACGAGCAGTACTTC.

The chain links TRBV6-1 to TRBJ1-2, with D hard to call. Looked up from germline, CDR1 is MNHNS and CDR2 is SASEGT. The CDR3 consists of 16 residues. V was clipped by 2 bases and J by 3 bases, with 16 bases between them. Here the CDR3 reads CASSEPGRPVDYGYTF. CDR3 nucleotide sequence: TGTGCCAGCAGTGAACCTGGCAGGCCGGTGGACTATGGCTACACCTTC.

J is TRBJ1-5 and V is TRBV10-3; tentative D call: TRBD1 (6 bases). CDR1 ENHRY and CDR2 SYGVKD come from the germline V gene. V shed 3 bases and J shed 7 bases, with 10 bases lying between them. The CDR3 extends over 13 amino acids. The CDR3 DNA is TGTGCCATCAGTGACGCACAGGGCCAGCCCCAGCATTTT. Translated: CAISDAQGQPQHF.

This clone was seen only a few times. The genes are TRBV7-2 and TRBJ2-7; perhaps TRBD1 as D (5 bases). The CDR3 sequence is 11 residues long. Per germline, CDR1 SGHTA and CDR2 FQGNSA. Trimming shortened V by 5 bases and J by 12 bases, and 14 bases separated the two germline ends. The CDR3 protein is CASSRTTQVYF. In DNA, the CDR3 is TGTGCCAGCAGCCGGACAACCCAGGTGTACTTC.

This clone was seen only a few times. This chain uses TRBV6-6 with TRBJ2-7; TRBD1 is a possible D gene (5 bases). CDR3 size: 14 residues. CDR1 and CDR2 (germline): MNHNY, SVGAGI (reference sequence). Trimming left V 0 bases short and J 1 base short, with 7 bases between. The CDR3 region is CASSYSTESYEQYF. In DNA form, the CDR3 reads TGTGCCAGCAGTTACTCGACAGAGTCCTACGAGCAGTACTTC.